The sequence of this TCR beta chain was determined in a study of blood T cell repertoires in COVID-19. Whole-study context: The United States, Italy and Spain supplied acute and convalescent COVID-19 samples.

Trimming left V 3 bases short and J 2 bases short, with 15 bases between. Germline assignment: CDR1 LGHNA and CDR2 YNFKEQ. The CDR3 loop spans 16 amino acids. Sequencing was performed with immunoSEQ multiplex PCR; in TCRdb, only in-frame clones are kept and a portion is missing. The sample yields about 170,000 clones, roughly 84% seen once. The sequence was obtained from an older man with COVID-19, enrolled during active disease. The sequenced sample consisted of peripheral blood. The J gene is TRBJ2-3, the V gene TRBV4-2; D is possibly TRBD1 (7 bases). CDR3 DNA sequence: TGTGCCAGCAGCCAGACAGGGAGGAGCCCCACAGATACGCAGTATTTT. It yields the protein CASSQTGRSPTDTQYF.